A single sample gave rise to the 10 T cell receptor beta chains below, sequenced in a study of cytomegalovirus exposure and HLA in healthy donors (dated by TCRdb to the late 2010s). The receptor library was made with the immunoSEQ multiplex PCR assay. For the multiplex PCR, a mixture combining 60 forward primers for TCR Vbeta segments and 13 reverse primers for TCR Jbeta segments was used. TCRdb obtained this table from immuneACCESS and retained in-frame rearrangements with V and J assigned. These tables miss some clones; where compared with another copy, unresolved V genes account for less than half of the shortfall, and the remainder is unexplained. The sample includes 150,000 to 200,000 clones, with 70% to 80% observed a single time. Approximately 2.2% of the sample is in the top ten clones. Sequencing used PBMCs. These receptors were taken from a woman aged 25-40 years in good health and CMV-seropositive.

The CDR3 loop is CASLGTSGSLTEQFF. The DNA of the CDR3 is TGCGCCAGTCTCGGGACTAGCGGGAGTCTTACTGAGCAGTTCTTC. The chain is built from TRBV10-1 and TRBJ2-1, with 14 positions matching TRBD2. The CDR3 length is 15 residues. With 9 bases clipped from V and 9 bases from J, the junction kept 10 bases outside the gene matches. Germline V gene sequence: CDR1 WNHNN, CDR2 SYGVQD (reference sequence).

The chain recombines TRBV19 with TRBJ1-2; possible D gene TRBD1, 6 bases. The CDR3 is 13 residues long. The germline V and J ends were trimmed by 1 base and 6 bases, with 9 bases remaining between them. The germline CDR1 and CDR2 sequences are LNHDA and SQIVND (reference sequence). Here the CDR3 reads CASSIGTANGYTF. CDR3 sequence (DNA): TGTGCCAGTAGTATAGGGACAGCGAATGGCTACACCTTC.

The chain uses TRBV10-2 and TRBJ2-7, with D tentatively TRBD1 (6 bases). This CDR3 is built from 16 residues. Germline CDR1 reads WSHSY; CDR2 reads SAAADI. V gave up 6 bases and J gave up 0 bases, with 18 bases separating them. CDR3 loop: CASRKQGTEGSYEQYF. The DNA of the CDR3 is TGCGCCAGCAGGAAACAGGGTACGGAAGGCTCCTACGAGCAGTACTTC.

The CDR3 here is CAISDRQVRNYGYTF. The CDR3 coding sequence is TGTGCCATCAGTGACCGACAGGTGCGGAACTATGGCTACACCTTC. The chain links TRBV10-3 to TRBJ1-2, with D perhaps TRBD1 (6 bases). Trimming pared 3 bases from V and 2 bases from J, leaving 13 bases between. The V gene's germline CDR1 is ENHRY and CDR2 SYGVKD. There are 15 residues in the CDR3.

The V and J genes are TRBV6-4 and TRBJ2-7; possible D gene TRBD1, 5 bases. The CDR3 covers 12 residues. Germline V lookup: CDR1 MRHNA, CDR2 SNTAGT. Trimming cost V 9 bases and J 7 bases, with 16 bases left between them. Written as DNA, the CDR3 is TGTGCCAGAACGCATGGGGCAGATGAGCAGTACTTC. It is translated as CARTHGADEQYF.

This chain connects TRBV7-2 to TRBJ1-4; 7 positions agree with TRBD1. CDR3 length equals 15 residues. The ends lost 5 bases at V and 7 bases at J; junction bases unmatched: 10. CDR1 is SGHTA and CDR2 is FQGNSA in the germline V gene. The CDR3: CASSARQGWGEKLFF. The CDR3 coding sequence is TGTGCCAGCAGCGCCCGACAGGGTTGGGGTGAAAAACTGTTTTTT.

The chain is built from TRBV9 and TRBJ2-1, with 10 bases identical to TRBD2. The J segment lost 0 bases and the V segment lost 0 bases, leaving 15 bases of the junction unmatched. This CDR3 has 21 residues. Germline V lookup: CDR1 SGDLS, CDR2 YYNGEE. In DNA form, the CDR3 reads TGTGCCAGCAGCGTAGAACTAGCGGGAACCTCAAAAAGTAGCTCCTACAATGAGCAGTTCTTC. Translated, it gives CASSVELAGTSKSSSYNEQFF.

The genes are TRBV7-6 and TRBJ2-2; maybe TRBD1 (11 bases). V was pared by 5 bases and J by 0 bases, with 28 bases between. The germline V gene has CDR1 SGHVS and CDR2 FNYEAQ. CDR3 length: 21 residues. CDR3 sequence (DNA): TGTGCCAGCAGCCCGGACAGGGGGCTGCGGCTAGCGGGGGCGAACACCGGGGAGCTGTTTTTT. Protein: CASSPDRGLRLAGANTGELFF.

Of note for this clone: At one boundary the junction diverges from the germline segment, which might be a read error. V gene TRBV10-3 combines with J gene TRBJ1-2; D is unresolved. CDR3 size: 16 residues. Germline V gives CDR1 ENHRY, CDR2 SYGVKD. Here the CDR3 reads CAISENSLPGDYGYTF. CDR3 DNA sequence: TGTGCCATTAGTGAAAACTCCTTGCCGGGAGACTATGGCTACACCTTC.

J is TRBJ2-1 and V is TRBV2; 7 bases match TRBD2. This CDR3 comprises 15 residues. Germline loops: CDR1 SNHLY, CDR2 FYNNEI. Trimming took 4 bases from V and 1 from J; bases not matched to a gene: 4. CDR3 amino acids: CASSAPGGSYNEQFF. CDR3 nucleotide sequence: TGTGCCAGCAGTGCTCCGGGAGGTTCCTACAATGAGCAGTTCTTC.